The entry below gives a single T cell receptor (beta chain) sequence along with its context. The sample comes from a study of blood T cell repertoires in COVID-19. Study summary: Italy, Spain and the United States were the sources of the convalescent and acute COVID-19 samples. PBMCs, B-cell-depleted T cells, or T cells provided the cDNA or gDNA that made up the material.

Methods used by the authors: Amplifying reference gene primers gave estimates of nucleated cell counts. Clones were sequenced by immunoSEQ multiplex PCR, and TCRdb holds only the in-frame ones, with some missing. D and trimming were read from the DNA, whereas the V and J calls and clone size are those reported in that table. Among about 180,000 clones listed, approximately 88% were seen once. Trimming stripped 4 bases from V and 8 bases from J, with 11 bases between. The CDR3 loop spans 12 amino acids. CDR1 and CDR2 from the germline V gene are SQVTM and ANQGSEA. Sequenced input: peripheral blood. This clonotype originated in a woman aged 40 to 55 with COVID-19, enrolled during active disease. This chain links TRBV29-1 with TRBJ1-4; no firm D call. The CDR3 here is CSVGWGGEKLFF. As DNA, the CDR3 is TGCAGCGTTGGGTGGGGAGGCGAAAAACTGTTTTTT.